This is a list of T cell receptor beta chains from one sample in a study of beta chain features in type 1 diabetes. The table came from immunoSEQ multiplex PCR; TCRdb's copy has only in-frame clones and leaves some out. Of 160,000 or so clones detected, approximately 9.1% appear once; the ten largest clones hold 0.7%. Specimen: central memory CD4+ T cells from blood. These TCRs come from a woman in her twenties or thirties with type 1 diabetes. Both conserved end residues are part of each CDR3. A D gene is named only where the DNA matches it firmly. Some rows mark clone size as missing; the rest say once, few, many or name a class of expanded clone.

V gene,J gene,clone size,D gene,CDR3 DNA,CDR3 protein
TRBV4-1,TRBJ2-3,NA,TRBD1,TGCGCCAGCAGCCAATGGAGTCGGGACAGGGCTATGGATACGCAGTATTTT,CASSQWSRDRAMDTQYF
TRBV5-4,TRBJ2-7,few,TRBD2,TGTGCCAGCAGCTTGTCCCCTTTAGCGGGAGAAGGCAACGAGCAGTACTTC,CASSLSPLAGEGNEQYF
TRBV9,TRBJ2-3,NA,NA,TGTGCCAGCAGCGTAGGTGACGGGATAGCAGATACGCAGTATTTT,CASSVGDGIADTQYF
TRBV4-2,TRBJ1-1,few,NA,TGTGCCAGCAGCCAAGATGGTACAGGAAACACTGAAGCTTTCTTT,CASSQDGTGNTEAFF
TRBV18,TRBJ1-2,few,NA,TGTGCCAGCTCACCCAATGGGAGAATAGTTGATGGCTACACCTTC,CASSPNGRIVDGYTF
TRBV29-1,TRBJ2-1,NA,TRBD2,TGCAGCGCCAGCCGGGGACTAGCGGTTTACAATGAGCAGTTCTTC,CSASRGLAVYNEQFF
TRBV20-1,TRBJ1-5,NA,NA,TGCAGTGCCGCACGGAATCAGCCCCAGCATTTT,CSAARNQPQHF
TRBV7-2,TRBJ2-2,NA,TRBD2,TGTGCCAGCAGCTTATGGCGGGAGTTCGGGGAGCTGTTTTTT,CASSLWREFGELFF
TRBV5-1,TRBJ2-3,NA,NA,TGCGCCAGCAGCTTGGACCTCCAGACAGATACGCAGTATTTT,CASSLDLQTDTQYF
TRBV28,TRBJ2-5,NA,TRBD2,TGTGCCAGCAGGTCCCGAGCGGGACTAAGGGGCCAAGAGACCCAGTACTTC,CASRSRAGLRGQETQYF
TRBV18,TRBJ1-2,few,NA,TGTGCCAGCTCGCCACGGAGTACAGGGTCCGACTATGGCTACACCTTC,CASSPRSTGSDYGYTF
TRBV11-2,TRBJ2-3,NA,TRBD2,TGTGCCAGCAGCCCCCTTGCGGGAGCGGATACGCAGTATTTT,CASSPLAGADTQYF
TRBV7-2,TRBJ2-1,few,NA,TGTGCCAGCAGCTTAGATTCTTGGAGTCCTCAGTTCTTC,CASSLDSWSPQFF
TRBV29-1,TRBJ2-1,few,NA,TGCAGCGTGACAAAGGCAGGGTTATTTTCCTACAATGAGCAGTTCTTC,CSVTKAGLFSYNEQFF
TRBV11-2,TRBJ2-1,many,NA,TGTGCCAGCGCGGCCTACAATGAGCAGTTCTTC,CASAAYNEQFF
TRBV29-1,TRBJ1-2,NA,NA,TGCAGCGTTGCGGACAGCTCAAGACTTAACTATGGCTACACCTTC,CSVADSSRLNYGYTF
TRBV30,TRBJ1-4,few,TRBD1,TGTGCCTGGAGAGGACAGGGGACAACTAATGAAAAACTGTTTTTT,CAWRGQGTTNEKLFF
TRBV2,TRBJ2-3,NA,TRBD1,TGTGCCAGCAAAGCCGGGACAGGGGAAGATACGCAGTATTTT,CASKAGTGEDTQYF
TRBV4-2,TRBJ1-1,few,NA,TGTGCCAGCAGCCAACAGGGTTTGGACACTGAAGCTTTCTTT,CASSQQGLDTEAFF
TRBV29-1,TRBJ2-3,NA,TRBD1,TGCAGCGTTGGTAAGACAGGGTATACAGATACGCAGTATTTT,CSVGKTGYTDTQYF
TRBV30,TRBJ2-3,NA,NA,TGTGCCTCCCGAGGGGGGGGCAGATCAGATACGCAGTATTTT,CASRGGGRSDTQYF
TRBV29-1,TRBJ2-7,many,NA,TGCAGCGTGCAGGGTACCTACGAGCAGTACTTC,CSVQGTYEQYF
TRBV5-6,TRBJ1-4,NA,TRBD1,TGTGCCAGCAGCTTGACAGGGGTAGGGGCCATGAAAAAACTGTTTTTT,CASSLTGVGAMKKLFF
TRBV4-2,TRBJ1-1,NA,TRBD1,TGTGCCAGCAGCCAAGGGGGACAGGGTCTCATGAACACTGAAGCTTTCTTT,CASSQGGQGLMNTEAFF
TRBV4-2,TRBJ2-7,few,NA,TGTGCCAGCAGCCAAGGTGGGGGAGGCTACGAGCAGTACTTC,CASSQGGGGYEQYF
TRBV28,TRBJ1-5,few,NA,TGTGCCAGCAGTTCTTGGACAGAGAATAGCAATCAGCCCCAGCATTTT,CASSSWTENSNQPQHF
TRBV6-5,TRBJ1-2,few,NA,TGTGCCAGCAGTAGGAGGGATAACTATGGCTACACCTTC,CASSRRDNYGYTF
TRBV7-2,TRBJ1-1,NA,NA,TGTGCCAGCAGCCCACAACACCGAGGGACTGAAGCTTTCTTT,CASSPQHRGTEAFF
TRBV7-2,TRBJ2-3,few,NA,TGTGCCAGCAGCTTACTTTCCTATCCGGGGACAGATACGCAGTATTTT,CASSLLSYPGTDTQYF
TRBV19,TRBJ2-4,NA,TRBD2,TGTGCCAGTCGACTAGCGGGAGGACCCAACCAGCACATTCAGTACTTC,CASRLAGGPNQHIQYF
TRBV28,TRBJ2-3,NA,TRBD1,TGTGCCAGCAGTTCCCCCCAGACAGGGGGCGCGGCAGATACGCAGTATTTT,CASSSPQTGGAADTQYF
TRBV6-5,TRBJ1-1,NA,NA,TGTGCCAGCAGTTATACACCCATGAACACTGAAGCTTTCTTT,CASSYTPMNTEAFF